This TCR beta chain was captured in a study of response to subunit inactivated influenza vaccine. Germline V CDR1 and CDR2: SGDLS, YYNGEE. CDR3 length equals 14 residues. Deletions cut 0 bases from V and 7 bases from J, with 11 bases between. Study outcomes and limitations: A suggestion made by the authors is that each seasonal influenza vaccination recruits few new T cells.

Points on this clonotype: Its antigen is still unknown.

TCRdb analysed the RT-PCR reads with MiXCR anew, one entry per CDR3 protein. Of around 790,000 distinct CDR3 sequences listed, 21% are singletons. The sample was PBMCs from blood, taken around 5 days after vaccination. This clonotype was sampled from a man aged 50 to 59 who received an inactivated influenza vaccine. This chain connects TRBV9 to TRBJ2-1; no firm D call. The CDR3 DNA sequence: TGTGCCAGCAGCGTAGGCGGAAGCCCAAATGAGCAGTTCTTC. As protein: CASSVGGSPNEQFF.